This TCR beta chain emerged from a study of T cell responses to AZD1222 COVID-19 vaccine. General observations from the study: Baseline serostatus was positive in only 5 to 7 AZD1222 recipients. Spike-specific TCR repertoires showed rising breadth and depth after two AZD1222 doses.

The table came from immunoSEQ multiplex PCR; TCRdb's copy has only in-frame clones and leaves some out. The sample has about 130,000 clones, approximately 85% seen once; the top ten hold around 7.8%. Remarks on this clone: Its target is unknown.

The CDR3 covers 20 residues. V was pared by 2 bases and J by 5 bases, with 14 bases of the junction left unmatched. CDR1 is MNHEY, CDR2 SVGEGT, per germline. The chain carries TRBV6-2 or TRBV6-3 and TRBJ2-1, with TRBD2 matching 14 bases. The specimen comprised peripheral blood, sampled on day 0 of AZD1222 vaccination. This TCR came from an adult in good health. This chain's CDR3 is CASSYHRSGLAGERNNEQFF. CDR3 bases: TGTGCCAGCAGTTACCACCGATCGGGACTAGCGGGAGAGAGAAACAATGAGCAGTTCTTC.